This T cell receptor beta chain was recovered during a study of OX40 agonist ivuxolimab in advanced cancers. General notes on the study: Ivuxolimab, which targeted the costimulatory receptor OX40 (CD134), was an agonistic, fully human IgG2 monoclonal antibody. Intravenous ivuxolimab was administered to patients every 2 weeks at six dose levels: 0.01, 0.1, 0.3, 1.5, 3 and 10 mg/kg. Of the 50 to 55 patients in dose escalation, 19 had hepatocellular carcinoma, some 15 had melanoma, 9 had renal cell carcinoma and 9 had head and neck cancer. In the dose-escalation cohort, more than 80% of patients were male, and the mean age was around 60 years with a range of about 20 to 80. Prior anti-PD-1, anti-PD-L1 or anti-CTLA-4 therapy was permitted, and about 40% of dose-escalation patients had received checkpoint inhibitors. Partial responses occurred in three dose-escalation patients, of whom one had hepatocellular carcinoma and two had cutaneous melanoma. The purpose of peripheral TCRbeta sequencing was to test whether ivuxolimab changed TCR sequence diversity and led to clonal T-cell expansion. The monotherapy dose-escalation portion (N of about 52 patients) of the phase I ivuxolimab trial is reported in the paper. General conclusions and limits of the study: The antigen specificity of the clonally expanded peripheral T cells was not determined. Clonal expansion of both CD4+ and CD8+ blood T cells was observed from baseline to week 6 at doses 0.1 to 3.0 mg/kg. After ivuxolimab, more expanded clones were found on average in CD8+ T cells than in CD4+ T cells. Partial responders in the 0.1-3.0 mg/kg groups had among the lowest normalized peripheral clonal expansion, especially among CD8+ T cells. Low levels of normalized T-cell clonal expansion were also shown by some nonresponding patients.

About this clone: Its antigen is currently not known. Base qualities are not recorded, but no much larger clone differs from it by a single base.

For sequencing of the TCRbeta CDR3 region, genomic DNA was extracted from the sorted cells. The immunoSEQ Assay was used for sequencing of TCRbeta CDR3 regions. Imported from immuneACCESS, the table was reduced by TCRdb to in-frame sequences with V and J called. These copies leave out some clones; in studies compared against another copy, an unresolved V gene accounts for under half, and the cause of the remainder is not known. The sample data list roughly 63,000 clones, and about 91% of these were observed just once. The leading ten clones occupy around 12% of the sample. The trial excluded patients who had a history of autoimmune disease or who were on systemic immunosuppression. Peripheral blood for TCR sequencing was drawn from every dose cohort at baseline, at cycle 4 day 1 and at cycle 7 day 1. The samples were drawn from a first-in-human, open-label, multicenter phase I dose-escalation trial of ivuxolimab. Adults with locally advanced or metastatic melanoma, renal cell carcinoma, hepatocellular carcinoma or head and neck squamous cell carcinoma were enrolled in the trial. Before TCR sequencing, CD4+ T cells and CD8+ T cells were sorted from peripheral blood as separate populations.

The CDR3 sequence holds 14 residues, the cysteine and phenylalanine included. Just the 42-base CDR3 DNA is kept, in frame starting at base 1. Cut back by 5 bases and 3 bases, the V and J ends lie 11 bases apart. Based on the germline V gene (reference sequence), the CDR1 and CDR2 sequences are SGHNT and YYREEE. Sequenced material: CD4+ or CD8+ T cells sorted from blood, taken in a trial of the OX40 agonist ivuxolimab. The TCR originated in an adult with an advanced solid tumor such as melanoma, head and neck, liver or kidney cancer. Here the chain combines TRBV5-4 and TRBJ2-2; TRBD1 is perhaps the D gene, given 6 matching bases. The DNA reads TGTGCCAGCAGTTCAGGGGTGGACACCGGGGAGCTGTTTTTT. This sequence encodes CASSSGVDTGELFF.